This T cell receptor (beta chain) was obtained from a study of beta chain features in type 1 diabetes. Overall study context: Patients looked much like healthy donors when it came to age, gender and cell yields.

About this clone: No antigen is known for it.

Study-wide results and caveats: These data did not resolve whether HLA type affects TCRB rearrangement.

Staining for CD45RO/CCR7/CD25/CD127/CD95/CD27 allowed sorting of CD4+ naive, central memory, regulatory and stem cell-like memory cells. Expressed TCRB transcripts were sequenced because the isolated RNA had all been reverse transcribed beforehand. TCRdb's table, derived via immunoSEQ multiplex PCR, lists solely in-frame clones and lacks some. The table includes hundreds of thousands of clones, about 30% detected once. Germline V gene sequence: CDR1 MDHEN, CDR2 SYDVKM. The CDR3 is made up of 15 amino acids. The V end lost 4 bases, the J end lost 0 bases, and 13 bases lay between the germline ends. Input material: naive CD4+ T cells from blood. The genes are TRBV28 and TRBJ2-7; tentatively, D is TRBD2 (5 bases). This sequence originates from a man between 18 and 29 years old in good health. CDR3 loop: CASSSTTPTSYEQYF. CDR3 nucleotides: TGTGCCAGCAGTTCGACTACTCCAACCTCCTACGAGCAGTACTTC.